The 14 T cell receptor beta chains in this list originate from one sample, sequenced in a study of T cell repertoires in cytomegalovirus infection. MiXCR was run by TCRdb on the reads, yielding one entry per CDR3 protein. The sample carries about 900,000 distinct CDR3 sequences, under 40% recorded once. The antigens of these receptors remain unknown. Specimen: cultured CD8+ T cells from PBMCs, collected from culture after CMV antigen stimulation. The receptors originated from a human donor in good health (CMV status not recorded). Some clones in this sample may be carry-over from other donors' samples.

The chain employs TRBV7-8 and TRBJ1-5; possibly TRBD1 for D (5 bases). CDR3 length: 17 amino acids. Looked up from germline, CDR1 is SGHVS and CDR2 is FQNEAQ. Trimming cost V 5 bases and J 7 bases, with 24 bases left between them. The CDR3 region is CASSLSGGGRGTQPQHF. The CDR3 DNA follows: TGTGCCAGCAGCCTTAGTGGGGGGGGGAGAGGTACCCAGCCCCAGCATTTT.

The rearrangement joins TRBV7-9 to TRBJ1-1; D may be TRBD1 (5 bases). The germline gives CDR1 SEHNR, CDR2 FQNEAQ (reference sequence). This CDR3 has 15 residues. Between the trimmed V and J ends, which lost 3 bases and 1 base, there was a span of 12 bases. The CDR3 is CASSFPGRGNTEAFF. The DNA for the CDR3 is TGTGCCAGCAGCTTTCCGGGACGGGGGAACACTGAAGCTTTCTTT.

The V call is TRBV20-1, the J call TRBJ2-1; 8 bases agree with TRBD2. The CDR3 has 16 residues. CDR1 DFQATT and CDR2 SNEGSKA come from the germline V gene (reference sequence). The ends lost 0 bases at V and 2 bases at J; junction bases unmatched: 6. The CDR3 loop reads CSARDAAGGPYNEQFF. The CDR3 nucleotides are TGCAGTGCTAGAGATGCGGCGGGGGGCCCCTACAATGAGCAGTTCTTC.

This clonotype was observed a few times. This chain uses TRBV7-6 with TRBJ1-1; D is uncertain. Per germline, CDR1 SGHVS and CDR2 FNYEAQ. The length of the CDR3 is 16 residues. Trimming took off 2 bases at V and 7 bases at J, with 20 bases between the two ends. The CDR3 loop is CASSLSPPPAGFEAFF. CDR3 sequence (DNA): TGTGCCAGCAGCTTATCTCCCCCCCCGGCCGGTTTTGAAGCTTTCTTT.

This chain joins TRBV7-9 and TRBJ2-7; no definite D call. In germline, CDR1 is SEHNR, CDR2 FQNEAQ (reference sequence). This CDR3 is 16 amino acids long. V lost 0 bases and J 0 bases, leaving 12 bases between the germline ends. The chain's CDR3 is CASSLAMGLTSYEQYF. DNA for the CDR3: TGTGCCAGCAGCTTAGCCATGGGTCTGACCTCCTACGAGCAGTACTTC.

This clonotype was seen a single time. The genes are TRBV29-1 and TRBJ2-1, with 8 bases that match TRBD2. V shed 8 bases, J shed 6 bases, and the junction held 9 bases outside the gene matches. Germline values: CDR1 SQVTM, CDR2 ANQGSEA. The CDR3 runs to 13 residues. This CDR3 is CSLGRGAGNEQFF. The CDR3 DNA follows: TGCAGCCTAGGGCGGGGGGCCGGCAATGAGCAGTTCTTC.

Details on this clonotype: With a much larger clone just one base away, this may be a read error. The rearrangement uses TRBV7-2 and TRBJ2-1; 13 positions match TRBD2. Unmatched junction bases numbered 10, after V lost 5 bases and J lost 12 bases. The CDR3 totals 15 residues. In germline, CDR1 is SGHTA, CDR2 FQGNSA. The CDR3 region has the DNA TGTGCCAGCAGCCCCTGGACTAGCGGGGGCGATGTGCAGTTCTTC. It codes for CASSPWTSGGDVQFF.

Only a few counts were recorded for this clonotype. The CDR3 coding sequence is TGTGCCAGCAGTTCCGGTGACAGGGGTTTATACGAGCAGTACTTC. Protein sequence: CASSSGDRGLYEQYF. V is TRBV12-3 or TRBV12-4 and J is TRBJ2-7; 8 nucleotides match TRBD1. This CDR3 spans 15 amino acids. V shed 4 bases, J shed 4 bases, and the junction held 9 bases outside the gene matches.

This clonotype came up many times. The CDR3 DNA follows: TGTGCCAGCAGTGAAGTAGGCGGATTCTATGGCTACACCTTC. This encodes CASSEVGGFYGYTF. V gene TRBV6-1 combines with J gene TRBJ1-2; D remains ambiguous. CDR1 and CDR2 from the germline V gene are MNHNS and SASEGT. V gave up 1 base and J gave up 4 bases, with 10 bases separating them. The CDR3 has 14 amino acids.

V is TRBV28 and J is TRBJ1-2; perhaps TRBD1 as D (6 bases). The CDR3 extends over 15 amino acids. Trimming took off 5 bases at V and 1 base at J, with 14 bases between the two ends. CDR1 is MDHEN and CDR2 is SYDVKM in the germline V gene. The CDR3 DNA is TGTGCCAGCAGTCCGGCGGGACAACGTAACTATGGCTACACCTTC. Its protein is CASSPAGQRNYGYTF.

The chain combines TRBV12-5 with TRBJ1-1; D remains ambiguous. There are 13 residues in the CDR3. Germline V gene lookup returns CDR1 LGHNT and CDR2 FRNRAP. Deletions cut 5 bases from V and 4 bases from J, with 11 bases between. CDR3 sequence reads: CASGGGITTEAFF. The CDR3 bases are TGTGCTAGTGGTGGAGGAATAACCACTGAAGCTTTCTTT.

This clonotype has only a few counts. This rearrangement joins TRBV28 to TRBJ1-1; possibly TRBD1 for D (5 bases). V was shortened by 6 bases and J by 1 base, with 15 bases between the two germline ends. The germline V gene has CDR1 MDHEN and CDR2 SYDVKM. The CDR3 runs to 15 residues. Written as DNA, the CDR3 is TGTGCCAGCAGCATAGGGGCAGGGTCGAACACTGAAGCTTTCTTT. Translating it yields CASSIGAGSNTEAFF.

Concerning this clonotype itself: No conserved phenylalanine or tryptophan is present at the end of the CDR3, so a read error is the likely explanation. The J gene is TRBJ1-3, the V gene TRBV7-2; D not resolved. CDR3 length: 14 amino acids. CDR1 and CDR2 from the germline V gene are SGHTA and FQGNSA. V was clipped by 5 bases and J by 0 bases, with 8 bases between them. In nucleotides, the CDR3 is TGTGCCAGCAGCCCCATGAGCTCTGGAAACACCATATATTTG. Translating gives CASSPMSSGNTIYL.

The chain couples TRBV5-1 to TRBJ2-1, with 7 bases lining up with TRBD2. This CDR3 is 17 amino acids long. From germline, CDR1 is SGHRS and CDR2 YFSETQ. The trim removed 5 bases at V and 1 base at J, leaving 12 bases unmatched. CDR3 sequence (DNA): TGCGCCAGCAGGTCCCGGGAGGCGGGGGTTTCCTACAATGAGCAGTTCTTC. Encoded protein: CASRSREAGVSYNEQFF. The whole variable domain, filled in from reference TRBV5-1 and TRBJ2-1, reads KAGVTQTPRYLIKTRGQQVTLSCSPISGHRSVSWYQQTPGQGLQFLFEYFSETQRNKGNFPGRFSGRQFSNSRSEMNVSTLELGDSALYLCASRSREAGVSYNEQFFGPGTRLTVL.